Listed here are 16 T cell receptor beta chains from one sample, sequenced in a study of T cell responses to AZD1222 COVID-19 vaccine. Some clones are missing from TCRdb's copy, which holds only in-frame ones; the method was immunoSEQ multiplex PCR. The sample lists 70,000 to 100,000 clones; roughly 85% were seen once. The sample consisted of peripheral blood, taken 28 days after the second AZD1222 dose. The receptors were gathered from an adult who received the AZD1222 COVID-19 vaccine.

This chain links TRBV24-1 with TRBJ1-2; D gene ambiguous. Trimming took off 2 bases at V and 4 bases at J, with 7 bases between the two ends. The CDR3 is 13 amino acids. Germline values: CDR1 KGHDR, CDR2 SFDVKD. The CDR3 bases are TGTGCCACCAGTGATTCCCGAAGCTATGGCTACACCTTC. Its protein is CATSDSRSYGYTF.

The genes are TRBV24-1 and TRBJ2-2, with D perhaps being TRBD1 or TRBD2 (5 bases each). V was clipped by 6 bases and J by 8 bases, with 15 bases between them. CDR3 length: 14 residues. Looked up from germline, CDR1 is KGHDR and CDR2 is SFDVKD. CDR3 coding DNA: TGTGCCACCAGTCGGGACCCGCGGAGGGGGGAGCTGTTTTTT. This codes for CATSRDPRRGELFF.

The chain carries TRBV4-2 and TRBJ1-4; no definite D call. Germline V CDR1 and CDR2: LGHNA, YNFKEQ. The length of the CDR3 is 16 residues. The germline V and J ends were trimmed by 1 base and 3 bases, with 12 bases remaining between them. CDR3 amino acids: CASSQVIGPPNEKLFF. In DNA form, the CDR3 reads TGTGCCAGCAGCCAAGTCATCGGGCCCCCTAATGAAAAACTGTTTTTT.

The chain is built from TRBV27 and TRBJ2-7; D possibly corresponds to TRBD1 (5 bases). CDR1 is MNHEY and CDR2 is SMNVEV in the germline V gene (reference sequence). The CDR3 runs 13 residues. Trimming took off 2 bases at V and 9 bases at J, with 14 bases between the two ends. CDR3 amino acids: CASSLREGQGQYF. For the CDR3, the DNA is TGTGCCAGCAGTTTAAGGGAAGGGCAGGGGCAGTACTTC.

This CDR3 reads CASSTGTGAYEQYF. CDR3 coding DNA: TGTGCCAGCAGTACTGGGACAGGGGCCTACGAGCAGTACTTC. This sequence joins TRBV6-6 and TRBJ2-7, with 10 bases identical to TRBD1. This CDR3 is 14 amino acids long. With V trimmed by 5 bases and J by 2 bases, 3 bases remained unmatched. Germline-derived CDR1 and CDR2 are MNHNY and SVGAGI (reference sequence).

The V gene is TRBV6-6, the J gene TRBJ2-1; possibly TRBD2 for D (6 bases). This CDR3 is 13 amino acids long. The V gene's germline CDR1 is MNHNY and CDR2 SVGAGI (reference sequence). Trimming removed 4 bases from V and 7 bases from J, with 11 bases in between. The CDR3 bases are TGTGCCAGCAGTTCGGGGAGGCGGAATGAGCAGTTCTTC. As protein: CASSSGRRNEQFF.

The chain has TRBV6-1 and TRBJ2-3; tentatively, D is TRBD1 or TRBD2 (5 bases each). CDR1 and CDR2 (germline): MNHNS, SASEGT. This CDR3 is built from 15 residues. The V gene lost 1 base and the J gene lost 1 base, with 9 bases spanning the gap. CDR3 in DNA: TGTGCCAGCAGTGAAGGGCGAGGGGGCACAGATACGCAGTATTTT. This encodes CASSEGRGGTDTQYF.

This chain links TRBV2 with TRBJ1-1, with 7 bases identical to TRBD1. The length of the CDR3 is 19 residues. Germline CDR1 SNHLY, CDR2 FYNNEI. V shed 0 bases and J 0 bases; nucleotides not matched to a gene: 13. DNA for the CDR3: TGTGCCAGCAGTGAAGCGCTTCGTAAGGGGGCGGTTCTGAACACTGAAGCTTTCTTT. It specifies CASSEALRKGAVLNTEAFF. The whole variable domain, remainder taken from reference TRBV2 and TRBJ1-1, is EPEVTQTPSHQVTQMGQEVILRCVPISNHLYFYWYRQILGQKVEFLVSFYNNEISEKSEIFDDQFSVERPDGSNFTLKIRSTKLEDSAMYFCASSEALRKGAVLNTEAFFGQGTRLTVV.

The table lists this clone with a count of one. The chain recombines TRBV12-3 or TRBV12-4 with TRBJ2-3; the D is unclear. The length of the CDR3 is 13 residues. With 4 bases removed from V and 0 bases from J, the gap between germline ends came to 5 bases. In DNA form, the CDR3 reads TGTGCCAGCAGTTCCGGGAGCACAGATACGCAGTATTTT. The encoded protein is CASSSGSTDTQYF.

This clone was counted once. The chain uses TRBV7-2 and TRBJ2-7; 7 nucleotides match TRBD2. This CDR3 has 15 residues. Trimming removed 2 bases from V and 0 bases from J; junction bases left unmatched: 4. The germline CDR1 and CDR2 sequences are SGHTA and FQGNSA. The CDR3 DNA reads as TGTGCCAGCAGCTTAAGCGGGAAAAACTCCTACGAGCAGTACTTC. Translating gives CASSLSGKNSYEQYF. The variable domain in full, with the rest retrieved from reference TRBV7-2 and TRBJ2-7, is GAGVSQSPSNKVTEKGKDVELRCDPISGHTALYWYRQSLGQGLEFLIYFQGNSAPDKSGLPSDRFSAERTGGSVSTLTIQRTQQEDSAVYLCASSLSGKNSYEQYFGPGTRLTVT.

This rearrangement joins TRBV7-8 to TRBJ1-2; the D gene is possibly TRBD1 (5 bases). The CDR3 spans 15 residues. Trimming removed 1 base from V and 7 bases from J, with 16 bases in between. Germline V gives CDR1 SGHVS, CDR2 FQNEAQ. For the CDR3, the DNA is TGTGCCAGCAGCTTAGTAGGTCGGGGCGAAGGTGGCTACACCTTC. It is translated as CASSLVGRGEGGYTF. Based on the CDR3 plus reference TRBV7-8 and TRBJ1-2, the full variable domain is GAGVSQSPRYKVAKRGQDVALRCDPISGHVSLFWYQQALGQGPEFLTYFQNEAQLDKSGLPSDRFFAERPEGSVSTLKIQRTQQEDSAVYLCASSLVGRGEGGYTFGSGTRLTVV.

The chain joins TRBV5-4 to TRBJ2-4; TRBD2 might be the D (6 bases). Germline values: CDR1 SGHNT, CDR2 YYREEE (reference sequence). This CDR3 contains 16 residues. Trimming left V 4 bases short and J 1 base short, with 15 bases between. The CDR3 loop reads CASSTRGWGAKNIQYF. For the CDR3, the DNA is TGTGCCAGCAGCACCCGGGGGTGGGGGGCCAAAAACATTCAGTACTTC.

J is TRBJ2-2 and V is TRBV24-1; tentatively, D is TRBD2 (5 bases). The CDR3 loop spans 15 amino acids. Germline loops: CDR1 KGHDR, CDR2 SFDVKD. Trimming shortened V by 6 bases and J by 3 bases, and 13 bases separated the two germline ends. The CDR3 bases are TGTGCCACCAGTTCGAAAGAGCGGTACACCGGGGAGCTGTTTTTT. Amino acids: CATSSKERYTGELFF.

V usage is TRBV29-1 and J usage is TRBJ1-1; 10 bases map to TRBD1. J lost 4 bases, V lost 7 bases, and 15 bases had no gene match. This CDR3 has 16 residues. Per germline, CDR1 SQVTM and CDR2 ANQGSEA. The CDR3 sequence is CSAGDRGSYLGTEAFF. As DNA, the CDR3 is TGCAGCGCGGGGGACAGGGGCTCTTACCTTGGCACTGAAGCTTTCTTT. Looking up the rest from reference TRBV29-1 and TRBJ1-1 gives the full variable domain: SAVISQKPSRDICQRGTSLTIQCQVDSQVTMMFWYRQQPGQSLTLIATANQGSEATYESGFVIDKFPISRPNLTFSTLTVSNMSPEDSSIYLCSAGDRGSYLGTEAFFGQGTRLTVV.

The rearrangement joins TRBV20-1 to TRBJ1-1; 8 bases fit TRBD1. This CDR3 contains 14 residues. Trimming cost V 3 bases and J 3 bases; bases outside gene matches: 6. The germline CDR1 and CDR2 sequences are DFQATT and SNEGSKA (reference sequence). This CDR3 is CSASGVTGDTEAFF. The CDR3 DNA is TGCAGTGCTAGTGGCGTGACAGGGGACACTGAAGCTTTCTTT.

V and J are TRBV19 and TRBJ1-5; TRBD1 might be the D (6 bases). The CDR3 is made up of 16 amino acids. Germline CDR1 is LNHDA and CDR2 is SQIVND (reference sequence). With 5 bases removed from V and 2 bases from J, the gap between germline ends came to 16 bases. The CDR3 DNA reads TGTGCCAGTAGTTTGCAGGGGTTGGGAGGCAATCAGCCCCAGCATTTT. Translated, it gives CASSLQGLGGNQPQHF.